Following are 21 T cell receptor beta chains from one sample sequenced in a study of OX40 agonist ivuxolimab in advanced cancers. Sequencing used immunoSEQ multiplex PCR; TCRdb keeps in-frame clones, though not all of them. The sample lists roughly 98,000 clones; roughly 83% were seen once. The material was CD4+ or CD8+ T cells sorted from blood, obtained in a trial of the OX40 agonist ivuxolimab. These receptors came from an adult with an advanced solid tumor such as melanoma, head and neck, liver or kidney cancer.

J is TRBJ2-7 and V is TRBV11-2, with D unresolved. Trimming removed 1 base at V and 5 bases at J, with 6 bases between. Per germline, CDR1 SGHAT and CDR2 FQNNGV. The CDR3 runs to 12 residues. The CDR3 DNA follows: TGTGCCAGCAGCTTAGGACGGAACGAGCAGTACTTC. Its protein is CASSLGRNEQYF.

The chain uses TRBV2 and TRBJ1-3; the D is unclear. Trimming shortened V by 10 bases and J by 1 base, and 8 bases separated the two germline ends. The CDR3 covers 12 residues. CDR1 and CDR2 from the germline V gene are SNHLY and FYNNEI. The CDR3 sequence: CATALSGNTIYF. Written as DNA, the CDR3 is TGTGCCACCGCACTGTCTGGAAACACCATATATTTT.

This chain joins TRBV2 and TRBJ1-4; TRBD1 aligns across 9 bases. The CDR3 contains 16 residues. V lost 6 bases and J lost 0; bases outside the gene matches: 5. CDR1 SNHLY and CDR2 FYNNEI come from the germline V gene. The DNA of the CDR3 is TGTGCCAGCAGACGGACAGGGGTTGCAACTAATGAAAAACTGTTTTTT. Its translation: CASRRTGVATNEKLFF.

J is TRBJ2-2 and V is TRBV9, with D unclear. Germline V gene sequence: CDR1 SGDLS, CDR2 YYNGEE. Trimming cost V 0 bases and J 8 bases, with 5 bases left between them. The length of the CDR3 is 12 residues. DNA for the CDR3: TGTGCCAGCAGCGTAGTGCGAGGGGAGCTGTTTTTT. Translating gives CASSVVRGELFF.

CDR3 coding DNA: TGTGCCAGCAGCTCGCGGGGTAGCGGGCTTCAAGAGACCCAGTACTTC. It is translated as CASSSRGSGLQETQYF. The chain has TRBV11-2 and TRBJ2-5; 7 bases map to TRBD2. Trimming at V came to 4 bases and at J to 2 bases, leaving 10 bases not matched to a gene. Germline V lookup: CDR1 SGHAT, CDR2 FQNNGV. This CDR3 has 16 residues.

V gene TRBV19 combines with J gene TRBJ2-5, with 9 bases that match TRBD2. Germline CDR1 and CDR2: LNHDA and SQIVND (reference sequence). V dropped 3 bases and J dropped 4; count of bases not matched to a gene: 9. The CDR3 length is 16 residues. In DNA, the CDR3 is TGTGCCAGTAGTATTACCGGCGGGGGGGTGAGAGAGACCCAGTACTTC. It yields the protein CASSITGGGVRETQYF.

This clone was seen once. The J gene is TRBJ2-7, the V gene TRBV12-5, with D perhaps TRBD1 or TRBD2 (5 bases each). The CDR3 has 14 amino acids. Germline-derived CDR1 and CDR2 are LGHNT and FRNRAP. Trimming took 6 bases from V and 2 from J, leaving 14 bases between them. Here the CDR3 reads CASGRGTVAYEQYF. In DNA, the CDR3 is TGTGCTAGTGGACGTGGGACGGTGGCCTACGAGCAGTACTTC.

The CDR3 DNA reads as TGTGCCAGCAGCGCTACCGGGACAGGGGGCGGTATTACCCTCGAGCAGTACTTC. Residues: CASSATGTGGGITLEQYF. V is TRBV11-2 and J is TRBJ2-7, with 12 positions matching TRBD1. This CDR3 has 18 amino acids. The V and J ends lost 5 bases and 6 bases, in that order; junction bases with no gene match: 17. CDR1 is SGHAT, CDR2 FQNNGV, per germline. Supplemented by reference TRBV11-2 and TRBJ2-7, the full variable domain reads EAGVAQSPRYKIIEKRQSVAFWCNPISGHATLYWYQQILGQGPKLLIQFQNNGVVDDSQLPKDRFSAERLKGVDSTLKIQPAKLEDSAVYLCASSATGTGGGITLEQYFGPGTRLTVT.

The chain carries TRBV30 and TRBJ2-5; perhaps TRBD1 as D (6 bases). The germline CDR1 and CDR2 sequences are GTSNPN and SVGIG (reference sequence). The CDR3 totals 14 residues. V was cut by 4 bases and J by 1 base, with 13 bases left in between. The CDR3 sequence: CAWTGQTLQETQYF. CDR3 nucleotide sequence: TGTGCCTGGACAGGACAGACTCTCCAAGAGACCCAGTACTTC.

The chain employs TRBV5-1 and TRBJ1-3; D uncertain. Trimming stripped 1 base from V and 0 bases from J, with 5 bases between. The CDR3 has 14 amino acids. Germline V gene sequence: CDR1 SGHRS, CDR2 YFSETQ. CDR3 residues: CASSLFSSGNTIYF. The CDR3 DNA sequence: TGCGCCAGCAGCTTGTTTAGCTCTGGAAACACCATATATTTT.

This chain connects TRBV5-1 to TRBJ1-1; TRBD1 agrees at 7 bases. The CDR3 sequence is 15 residues long. CDR1 and CDR2 from the germline V gene are SGHRS and YFSETQ. Trimming removed 4 bases from V and 9 bases from J; junction bases left unmatched: 15. The CDR3 protein is CASSDGQAAVPQAFF. DNA of the CDR3: TGCGCCAGCAGCGACGGACAGGCAGCTGTTCCACAAGCTTTCTTT.

The gene calls are TRBV7-9 and TRBJ2-1, with 8 bases identical to TRBD2. The germline CDR1 and CDR2 sequences are SEHNR and FQNEAQ (reference sequence). The CDR3 is 15 residues long. V was clipped by 6 bases and J by 6 bases; unmatched bases: 10. The CDR3: CASRPGERGGNEQFF. For the CDR3, the DNA is TGTGCCAGCAGACCCGGGGAACGGGGGGGCAATGAGCAGTTCTTC. Combining the CDR3 with reference TRBV7-9 and TRBJ2-1 gives the whole variable domain DTGVSQNPRHKITKRGQNVTFRCDPISEHNRLYWYRQTLGQGPEFLTYFQNEAQLEKSRLLSDRFSAERPKGSFSTLEIQRTEQGDSAMYLCASRPGERGGNEQFFGPGTRLTVL.

The V gene is TRBV27, the J gene TRBJ2-7; the D is unclear. The CDR3 extends over 13 amino acids. V lost 4 bases to trimming and J lost 0 bases, with 7 bases between them. The germline CDR1 and CDR2 sequences are MNHEY and SMNVEV (reference sequence). The CDR3 region has the DNA TGTGCCAGCAGTTCCCGAAGCTCCTACGAGCAGTACTTC. Its translation: CASSSRSSYEQYF.

Only a few counts were recorded for this clone. The chain has TRBV5-6 and TRBJ2-5; tentatively, D is TRBD1 or TRBD2 (6 bases each). In germline, CDR1 is SGHDT, CDR2 YYEEEE. V was pared by 3 bases and J by 5 bases, with 14 bases between. The CDR3 spans 14 residues. The CDR3 is CASSWGPRGETQYF. CDR3 coding DNA: TGTGCCAGCAGCTGGGGGCCGCGGGGCGAGACCCAGTACTTC.

This clone was found once. Here the CDR3 reads CASTQGDTQYF. DNA for the CDR3: TGTGCCAGCACCCAAGGTGATACGCAGTATTTT. The chain couples TRBV7-9 to TRBJ2-3; no clear D. This CDR3 is built from 11 residues. V lost 7 bases to trimming and J lost 6 bases, with 8 bases between them. Germline lookup yields CDR1 SEHNR and CDR2 FQNEAQ (reference sequence).

This chain links TRBV19 with TRBJ1-4, with D unresolved. This CDR3 has 11 amino acids. Per the germline V gene, CDR1 is LNHDA and CDR2 is SQIVND (reference sequence). The V and J ends lost 6 bases and 14 bases respectively, with 13 bases between them. Here the CDR3 reads CASSPTAKLFF. The CDR3 nucleotides are TGTGCCAGTAGCCCAACCGCTAAGCTGTTTTTT.

The chain has TRBV10-3 and TRBJ1-1; tentatively, D is TRBD1 (5 bases). The V end lost 4 bases, the J end lost 5 bases, and 11 bases lay between the germline ends. The CDR3 contains 13 residues. Looked up from germline, CDR1 is ENHRY and CDR2 is SYGVKD. DNA for the CDR3: TGTGCCATCAGTGGGGACCAGCGGACTGAAGCTTTCTTT. Its translation is CAISGDQRTEAFF.

The V call is TRBV4-2, the J call TRBJ1-5, with TRBD1 as a possible D gene (5 bases). Germline CDR1 LGHNA, CDR2 YNFKEQ. The CDR3 runs to 15 residues. Trimming removed 6 bases at V and 1 base at J, with 13 bases between. The CDR3 reads CASRDRPGSNQPQHF. The DNA of the CDR3 is TGTGCCAGCAGAGACAGACCAGGGAGCAATCAGCCCCAGCATTTT.

The rearrangement uses TRBV19 and TRBJ2-7; 9 nucleotides line up with TRBD2. Trimming took 10 bases from V and 4 from J; bases not matched to a gene: 11. Per germline, CDR1 LNHDA and CDR2 SQIVND (reference sequence). The CDR3 extends over 14 amino acids. CDR3 DNA: TGTGCCACCAGGGGGACTAGCTACACTTACGAGCAGTACTTC. This codes for CATRGTSYTYEQYF.

The V gene is TRBV7-3, the J gene TRBJ2-1; 11 nucleotides agree with TRBD1. The CDR3 covers 14 residues. The V and J ends lost 5 bases and 4 bases, in that order; junction bases with no gene match: 1. The germline V gene has CDR1 SGHTA and CDR2 FQGTGA. CDR3 region: CASSGQGAYNEQFF. The CDR3 DNA reads as TGTGCCAGCAGCGGACAGGGGGCGTACAATGAGCAGTTCTTC.

This chain joins TRBV6-5 and TRBJ2-4; D is perhaps TRBD1 (6 bases). The CDR3 is made up of 14 amino acids. CDR1 MNHEY and CDR2 SVGAGI come from the germline V gene. V was pared by 7 bases and J by 0 bases, with 10 bases between. The CDR3 region is CASKGDLAKNIQYF. The CDR3, as DNA: TGTGCCAGCAAGGGGGATTTAGCCAAAAACATTCAGTACTTC.